The subject of this entry is one TCR beta chain. Its antigen is unidentified. Sequenced material consisted of expressed TCRB transcripts (all of the isolated RNA was reverse transcribed). The protocol was immunoSEQ multiplex PCR, while the TCRdb copy is restricted to in-frame clones and leaves out a portion. This table has 640,000 or so clones, 11% to 15% appearing once. This CDR3 region has 12 residues. The germline CDR1 and CDR2 sequences are GTSNPN and SVGIG (reference sequence). Trimming left V 0 bases short and J 6 bases short, with 8 bases between. The sample originates from a study of beta chain features in type 1 diabetes. Findings and caveats of the study: Unsettled here was the matter of whether HLA type influences TCRB rearrangement. In type 1 diabetes patients, VDJ junctions had fewer insertions; deletions at these junctions were more frequent. It was among patients, rather than healthy donors, that naive, central memory and Treg TCRB repertoires appeared more similar. Although PCR might favor shorter templates, it would do so equally in patients and controls. In every one of the four CD4+ subsets, TCRB CDR3s were moderately but significantly shorter in Type 1 diabetes patients.

Sequenced material: naive CD4+ T cells from blood. The V call is TRBV30, the J call TRBJ1-1; D not certain. The source of this sequence is a young man with type 1 diabetes. CDR3 bases: TGTGCCTGGAGTGTAGCCAGGCCTGAAGCTTTCTTT. Translating gives CAWSVARPEAFF.